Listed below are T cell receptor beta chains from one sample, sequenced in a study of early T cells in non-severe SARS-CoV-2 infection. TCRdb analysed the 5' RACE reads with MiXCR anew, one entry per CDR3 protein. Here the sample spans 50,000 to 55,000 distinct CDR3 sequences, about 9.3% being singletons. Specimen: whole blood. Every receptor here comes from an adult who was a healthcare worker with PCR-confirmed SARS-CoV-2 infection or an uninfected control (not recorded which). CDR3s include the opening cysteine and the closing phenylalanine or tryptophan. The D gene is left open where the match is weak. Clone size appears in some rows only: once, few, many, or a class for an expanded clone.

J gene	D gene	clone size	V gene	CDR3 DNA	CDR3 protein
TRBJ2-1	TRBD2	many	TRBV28	TGTGCCAGCACCACGGGAGGCCACAATGAGCAGTTCTTC	CASTTGGHNEQFF
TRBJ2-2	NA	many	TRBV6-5	TGTGCCAGCAGTTACTTTCAGACGAACACCGGGGAGCTGTTTTTT	CASSYFQTNTGELFF
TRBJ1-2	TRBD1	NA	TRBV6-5	TGTGCCAGCAGAGGGACAGAGAAAGGTGGCTACACCTTC	CASRGTEKGGYTF
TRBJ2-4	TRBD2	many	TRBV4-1	TGCGCCAGCAGCCAAGTCAGAAGCGGGAGGGGTTTTGAAAACATTCAGTACTTC	CASSQVRSGRGFENIQYF
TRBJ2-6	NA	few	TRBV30	TGTGCATTGGAAATAGCCCCCGTCCTGACTTTC	CALEIAPVLTF
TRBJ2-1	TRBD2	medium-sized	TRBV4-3	TGCGCCAGCAGCCAGGGACTAGCGGCTATCTCGATTCGCTACAATGAGCAGTTCTTC	CASSQGLAAISIRYNEQFF
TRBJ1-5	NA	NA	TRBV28	TGTGCCAGCAGTTTTCGGCGCCTCAATCAGCCCCAGCATTTT	CASSFRRLNQPQHF
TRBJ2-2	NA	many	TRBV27	TGTGCCAGCAGTTTCTCCCTACAGGGGAACACCGGGGAGCTGTTTTTT	CASSFSLQGNTGELFF
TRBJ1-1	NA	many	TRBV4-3	TGCGCCAGCAGCCGCGGACACTTGGGCGGAGAAGCTTTCTTT	CASSRGHLGGEAFF
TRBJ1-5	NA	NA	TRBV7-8	TGTGCCAGCAGCTTAGATCTGGACCACCCCCAGCATTTT	CASSLDLDHPQHF
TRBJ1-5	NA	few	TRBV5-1	TGCGCCAGCAGCTTGGTATCCGGGGGCGGCAATCAGCCCCAGCATTTT	CASSLVSGGGNQPQHF
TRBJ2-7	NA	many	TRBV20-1	TGCAGTGCTATTATTGGAGTAGACGAGCAGTACTTC	CSAIIGVDEQYF
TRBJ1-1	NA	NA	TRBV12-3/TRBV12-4	TGTGCCAGCAGTTTAGGGTTGAGCACTGAAGCTTTCTTT	CASSLGLSTEAFF
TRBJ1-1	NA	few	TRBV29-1	TGCAGCGTTGAAAGGCTGAACACTGAAGCTTTCTTT	CSVERLNTEAFF
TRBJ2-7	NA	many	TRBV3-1	TGTGCCAGCAGCCGTACAGGCTCCGAGCAGTACTTC	CASSRTGSEQYF
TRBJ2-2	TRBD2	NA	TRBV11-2	TGTGCCAGCAGCTTAGCGGGAGGGGGTACCGGGGAGCTGTTTTTT	CASSLAGGGTGELFF
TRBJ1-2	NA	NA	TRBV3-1	TGTGCCAGCAGCCAAAGACAGCTGACCTATGGCTACACCTTC	CASSQRQLTYGYTF
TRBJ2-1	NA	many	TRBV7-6	TGTGCCAGCAGCTTAGTGGCTCGGGGTAGGGAGAATGAGCAGTTCTTC	CASSLVARGRENEQFF
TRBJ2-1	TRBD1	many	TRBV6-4	TGTGCCAGCAGTGACTCGGGGACAGGGTCCTACAATGAGCAGTTCTTC	CASSDSGTGSYNEQFF
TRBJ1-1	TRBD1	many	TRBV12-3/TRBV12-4	TGTGCCAGCAGTCCGACAGGGAGAAACACTGAAGCTTTCTTT	CASSPTGRNTEAFF
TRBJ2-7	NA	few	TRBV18	TGTGCCAGCTCACCGGCGGGGGCTCTTAGCGAGCAGTACTTC	CASSPAGALSEQYF
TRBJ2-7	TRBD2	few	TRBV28	TGTGCCAGCGCTAGCGGGAGGTCACGTGCTGAGCAGTACTTC	CASASGRSRAEQYF
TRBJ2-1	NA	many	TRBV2	TGTGCCAGCAGTGAAGCGCTTATGGGTACTAATGAGCAGTTCTTC	CASSEALMGTNEQFF
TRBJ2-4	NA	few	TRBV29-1	TGCAGCGTTGTTCGACAGGTACTAGCCAAAAACATTCAGTACTTC	CSVVRQVLAKNIQYF
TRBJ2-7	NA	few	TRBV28	TGTGCCAGCAGTGTTAGCGCTGCCTACGAGCAGTACTTC	CASSVSAAYEQYF
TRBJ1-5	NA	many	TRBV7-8	TGTGCCAGCAGCTTAGACACAAGCAATCAGCCCCAGCATTTT	CASSLDTSNQPQHF
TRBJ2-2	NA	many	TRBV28	TGTGCCAGCAGTTTAGATCAGACCGGGGAGCTGTTTTTT	CASSLDQTGELFF
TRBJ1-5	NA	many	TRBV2	TGTGCCAGCAGTACGACGGGGCGCAATCAGCCCCAGCATTTT	CASSTTGRNQPQHF